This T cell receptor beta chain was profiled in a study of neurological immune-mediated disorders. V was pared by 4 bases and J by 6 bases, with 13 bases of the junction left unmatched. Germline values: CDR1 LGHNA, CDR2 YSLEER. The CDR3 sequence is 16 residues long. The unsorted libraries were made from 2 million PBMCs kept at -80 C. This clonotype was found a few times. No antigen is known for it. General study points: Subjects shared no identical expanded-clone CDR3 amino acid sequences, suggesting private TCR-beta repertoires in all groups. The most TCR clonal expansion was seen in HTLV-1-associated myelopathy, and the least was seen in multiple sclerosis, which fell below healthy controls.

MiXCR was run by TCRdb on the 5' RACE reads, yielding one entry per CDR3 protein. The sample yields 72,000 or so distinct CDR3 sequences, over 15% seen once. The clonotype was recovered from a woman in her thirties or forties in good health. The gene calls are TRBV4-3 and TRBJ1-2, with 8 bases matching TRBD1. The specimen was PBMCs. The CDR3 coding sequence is TGCGCCAGCAGCCGACACACCGACAGGGGTTTCGATGGCTACACCTTC. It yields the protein CASSRHTDRGFDGYTF.